This record covers a single TCR beta chain. Its specificity is not known. This specimen belongs to a study of cytomegalovirus exposure and HLA in healthy donors. Findings and caveats of the study: The study found most TCR sequences rare, yet found some public TCRs in many donors.

V was trimmed by 4 bases and J by 9 bases, leaving 7 bases between them. The germline CDR1 and CDR2 sequences are SGHAT and FQNNGV. The CDR3 has 11 residues. Libraries were prepared by immunoSEQ multiplex PCR; TCRdb keeps only in-frame clonotypes and omits some of them. The sample has approximately 220,000 clones; roughly 83% are singletons. The source material was PBMCs. The rearrangement links TRBV11-2 to TRBJ2-1; D unresolved. The source is a woman aged 25 to 45 in good health and CMV-seropositive. The CDR3 sequence: CASSSQLEQFF. CDR3 in DNA: TGTGCCAGCAGCTCCCAGCTTGAGCAGTTCTTC. Variable domain in full (rest from reference TRBV11-2 and TRBJ2-1): EAGVAQSPRYKIIEKRQSVAFWCNPISGHATLYWYQQILGQGPKLLIQFQNNGVVDDSQLPKDRFSAERLKGVDSTLKIQPAKLEDSAVYLCASSSQLEQFFGPGTRLTVL.